The 28 T cell receptor beta chains below were found in one sample sequenced in a study of T-cell reconstitution after alpha-beta-depleted transplantation in children. Unique molecular identifiers were used in preparing the TCRbeta library. TCRdb reanalysed the PCR reads using MiXCR and keeps one entry per CDR3 protein. Of 350,000 to 500,000 distinct CDR3 sequences detected, roughly two fifths appear once; the ten largest clones hold under 35%. Source: PBMCs, taken before TCRalphabeta/CD19-depleted stem cell transplant. These receptors were obtained from a girl aged 2-10 years with aplastic anemia, due to receive a stem cell transplant.

A single count supports this clonotype. The genes are TRBV6-6 and TRBJ1-4; weak D call: TRBD1 (5 bases). This CDR3 contains 13 residues. Per the germline V gene, CDR1 is MNHNY and CDR2 is SVGAGI (reference sequence). Trimming stripped 2 bases from V and 12 bases from J, with 13 bases between. CDR3 in amino acids: CASSYEARDELFF. CDR3 nucleotide sequence: TGTGCCAGCAGTTACGAAGCCCGGGACGAACTGTTTTTT.

This clonotype was counted at least ten times. The chain joins TRBV4-2 to TRBJ1-4; weak D call: TRBD1 (6 bases). V shed 1 base and J shed 3 bases, with 12 bases lying between them. Germline V gene sequence: CDR1 LGHNA, CDR2 YNFKEQ. This CDR3 comprises 16 residues. The CDR3 nucleotides read TGTGCCAGCAGCCAAGGTTACAGGGTGGCTAATGAAAAACTGTTTTTT. It yields the protein CASSQGYRVANEKLFF.

This chain uses TRBV6-5 with TRBJ1-5, with D perhaps TRBD1 (6 bases). The germline V gene encodes CDR1 MNHEY and CDR2 SVGAGI. This CDR3 spans 18 amino acids. V lost 0 bases and J lost 6, with 21 bases in between. CDR3 nucleotides: TGTGCCAGCAGTTACTCGGGGGCCGGGCACAGGGTTTTTCAGCCCCAGCATTTT. Translated, it gives CASSYSGAGHRVFQPQHF.

In its sample, this clonotype was seen a few times. The V and J genes are TRBV7-2 and TRBJ1-1; 8 positions match TRBD1. J gave up 5 bases and V 5 bases, and 10 bases lay outside the gene matches. This CDR3 comprises 15 residues. Germline V gene sequence: CDR1 SGHTA, CDR2 FQGNSA. CDR3 in amino acids: CASSPRSTGGTEAFF. CDR3 bases: TGTGCCAGCAGCCCTCGATCTACAGGGGGGACTGAAGCTTTCTTT.

This clonotype came up a few times. The rearrangement uses TRBV7-2 and TRBJ2-7; TRBD2 might be the D (6 bases). Trimming shortened V by 6 bases and J by 3 bases, and 18 bases separated the two germline ends. CDR1 is SGHTA and CDR2 is FQGNSA in the germline V gene. CDR3 length: 15 residues. The CDR3: CASRRKGLRLYEQYF. Here the CDR3 DNA reads TGTGCCAGCAGACGTAAGGGACTGAGACTCTACGAGCAGTACTTC.

This chain connects TRBV5-5 to TRBJ2-3; possibly TRBD2 for D (6 bases). There are 16 residues in the CDR3. Trimming cost V 4 bases and J 5 bases, with 20 bases left between them. CDR1 SGHKS and CDR2 YYEKEE come from the germline V gene (reference sequence). The CDR3 here is CASSPQPGLSGDTQYF. DNA of the CDR3: TGTGCCAGCAGCCCGCAGCCGGGACTTTCAGGAGATACGCAGTATTTT.

The chain combines TRBV20-1 with TRBJ2-5; 7 bases align to TRBD2. Germline V gene lookup returns CDR1 DFQATT and CDR2 SNEGSKA (reference sequence). The CDR3 contains 15 residues. The V gene end was trimmed by 5 bases and the J gene end by 5 bases; junction bases not matched to a gene: 14. For the CDR3, the DNA is TGCAGTGCTCGAAGCGTTGTGAAGGGAGGGGAGACCCAGTACTTC. Translated: CSARSVVKGGETQYF.

The chain couples TRBV7-3 to TRBJ1-6; a weak D match, TRBD1 (5 bases). Trimming stripped 0 bases from V and 6 bases from J, with 9 bases between. The CDR3 sequence is 15 residues long. Germline values: CDR1 SGHTA, CDR2 FQGTGA. The CDR3, as DNA: TGTGCCAGCAGCTTAACCGCCGGGGCTAATTCACCCCTCCACTTT. Protein sequence: CASSLTAGANSPLHF.

This sequence joins TRBV12-3 or TRBV12-4 and TRBJ1-4; TRBD1 is a possible D gene (5 bases). The CDR3 covers 13 residues. Trimming removed 5 bases from V and 7 bases from J, with 11 bases in between. The CDR3 reads CASSGQGPEKLFF. The CDR3 region has the DNA TGTGCCAGCAGTGGGCAGGGACCTGAAAAACTGTTTTTT.

The J gene is TRBJ2-7, the V gene TRBV15; the match to TRBD1 covers 7 bases. The CDR3 spans 14 residues. Germline CDR1 reads LNHNV; CDR2 reads YYDKDF (reference sequence). Trimming removed 5 bases from V and 2 bases from J; junction bases left unmatched: 6. The CDR3 sequence: CATSPTTGTYEQYF. The CDR3 DNA reads as TGTGCCACCAGCCCAACGACAGGGACCTACGAGCAGTACTTC.

This clonotype was recorded many times. The chain links TRBV11-2 to TRBJ1-1; a weak D match, TRBD1 (5 bases). The CDR3 is 14 amino acids. Trimming stripped 4 bases from V and 4 bases from J, with 13 bases between. Germline V gives CDR1 SGHAT, CDR2 FQNNGV. CDR3 sequence reads: CASSSKVGGTEAFF. The CDR3 nucleotides are TGTGCCAGCAGCTCGAAGGTCGGGGGCACTGAAGCTTTCTTT. The full variable domain, rest sourced from reference TRBV11-2 and TRBJ1-1, is EAGVAQSPRYKIIEKRQSVAFWCNPISGHATLYWYQQILGQGPKLLIQFQNNGVVDDSQLPKDRFSAERLKGVDSTLKIQPAKLEDSAVYLCASSSKVGGTEAFFGQGTRLTVV.

There are many counts of this clonotype. This chain links TRBV20-1 with TRBJ2-1; D is perhaps TRBD1 (6 bases). This CDR3 spans 14 amino acids. CDR1 is DFQATT, CDR2 SNEGSKA, per germline (reference sequence). Trimming removed 1 base from V and 5 bases from J, with 12 bases in between. CDR3 loop: CSARGQGQDNEQFF. The DNA of the CDR3 is TGCAGTGCTAGAGGGCAGGGGCAGGACAATGAGCAGTTCTTC.

This clonotype has just a few counts. This chain uses TRBV4-1 with TRBJ2-5; tentative D call: TRBD1 (5 bases). The V gene's germline CDR1 is MGHRA and CDR2 YSYEKL. The CDR3 contains 14 residues. Trimming removed 2 bases at V and 2 bases at J, with 9 bases between. This chain's CDR3 is CASSQRTPQETQYF. In nucleotides, the CDR3 is TGCGCCAGCAGCCAACGGACACCACAAGAGACCCAGTACTTC.

The rearrangement uses TRBV4-1 and TRBJ2-5; 8 bases map to TRBD1. CDR3 size: 16 residues. The V gene's germline CDR1 is MGHRA and CDR2 YSYEKL. Losses at the gene ends were 2 bases for V and 6 bases for J; bases not matched to a gene: 11. The CDR3 region has the DNA TGCGCCAGCAGCCAACGGGGGACAACAGGGGGAAAGACCCAGTACTTC. Its protein is CASSQRGTTGGKTQYF.

The V gene is TRBV12-3 or TRBV12-4, the J gene TRBJ2-2; TRBD2 aligns across 12 bases. The CDR3 covers 18 residues. Unmatched junction bases numbered 8, after V lost 1 base and J lost 5 bases. The CDR3, as DNA: TGTGCCAGCAGTTTAGTGGCTAGCGGGAGGGGATCGACCGGGGAGCTGTTTTTT. It is translated as CASSLVASGRGSTGELFF.

This clonotype was counted only a few times. The V call is TRBV6-5, the J call TRBJ2-3; D may be TRBD2 (5 bases). Germline CDR1 reads MNHEY; CDR2 reads SVGAGI. The V end lost 2 bases, the J end lost 3 bases, and 9 bases lay between the germline ends. The CDR3 extends over 14 amino acids. The CDR3 DNA reads as TGTGCCAGCAGTTACGGTCCGGGAACAGATACGCAGTATTTT. Protein sequence: CASSYGPGTDTQYF.

This clonotype showed up just once. This chain uses TRBV12-3 or TRBV12-4 with TRBJ2-5; D gene uncertain. Deletions cut 7 bases from V and 0 bases from J, with 6 bases between. CDR3 length: 12 residues. The CDR3 region is CASKGYQETQYF. For the CDR3, the DNA is TGTGCCAGCAAAGGGTACCAAGAGACCCAGTACTTC.

This sequence joins TRBV29-1 and TRBJ2-4; TRBD1 is a possible D gene (6 bases). Germline assignment: CDR1 SQVTM and CDR2 ANQGSEA. This CDR3 comprises 13 residues. Trimming took off 4 bases at V and 4 bases at J, with 11 bases between the two ends. CDR3 in amino acids: CSVARQEKNIQYF. The CDR3, as DNA: TGCAGCGTTGCCCGACAGGAGAAAAACATTCAGTACTTC. The whole variable domain, filled in from reference TRBV29-1 and TRBJ2-4, reads SAVISQKPSRDICQRGTSLTIQCQVDSQVTMMFWYRQQPGQSLTLIATANQGSEATYESGFVIDKFPISRPNLTFSTLTVSNMSPEDSSIYLCSVARQEKNIQYFGAGTRLSVL.

This clonotype was detected ten times or more. Compared with germline, one end of the junction differs, possibly owing to a read error. This chain connects TRBV7-7 to TRBJ2-5; D might be TRBD2 (6 bases). Looked up from germline, CDR1 is SSHAT and CDR2 is FNYEAQ (reference sequence). The CDR3 is 15 amino acids. The CDR3, as DNA: TGTGCTAGCAGCTTAGCGCTCACTAGCTCGGAGACCCAGTACTTC. It codes for CASSLALTSSETQYF.

This clonotype has at least ten counts. The J gene is TRBJ1-2, the V gene TRBV5-1, with D possibly being TRBD1 (5 bases). V lost 5 bases and J lost 2, with 10 bases in between. CDR3 size: 13 residues. Germline CDR1 and CDR2: SGHRS and YFSETQ. The CDR3 here is CASSGEGNYGYTF. Written as DNA, the CDR3 is TGCGCCAGCAGTGGAGAGGGGAACTATGGCTACACCTTC. The full variable domain, completed using reference TRBV5-1 and TRBJ1-2, is KAGVTQTPRYLIKTRGQQVTLSCSPISGHRSVSWYQQTPGQGLQFLFEYFSETQRNKGNFPGRFSGRQFSNSRSEMNVSTLELGDSALYLCASSGEGNYGYTFGSGTRLTVV.

This clonotype was picked up many times. V is TRBV7-2 and J is TRBJ1-2; D is unclear. Trimming removed 4 bases at V and 8 bases at J, with 14 bases between. Germline loops: CDR1 SGHTA, CDR2 FQGNSA. The CDR3 is 13 amino acids. In DNA, the CDR3 is TGTGCCAGCAGCTCCGGACGGAGTAGGGGCTACACCTTC. Translated, it gives CASSSGRSRGYTF.

The chain joins TRBV20-1 to TRBJ2-7; 10 nucleotides line up with TRBD2. The CDR3 sequence is 15 residues long. With V trimmed by 3 bases and J by 4 bases, 9 bases remained unmatched. Germline V gives CDR1 DFQATT, CDR2 SNEGSKA (reference sequence). In DNA form, the CDR3 reads TGCAGTGCTAGTGCTACCGCTAGCGGGAGTTACGAGCAGTACTTC. As protein: CSASATASGSYEQYF.

The rearrangement uses TRBV6-5 and TRBJ1-1; possibly TRBD1 for D (6 bases). Germline V gene sequence: CDR1 MNHEY, CDR2 SVGAGI. Trimming removed 3 bases at V and 5 bases at J, with 16 bases between. The CDR3 sequence is 15 residues long. In DNA, the CDR3 is TGTGCCAGCAGTTATGGGGGCGCGTATGGTACTGAAGCTTTCTTT. This gives the protein CASSYGGAYGTEAFF.

V is TRBV10-2 and J is TRBJ2-1; D gene uncertain. Germline V CDR1 and CDR2: WSHSY, SAAADI. V gave up 6 bases and J gave up 4 bases, with 16 bases separating them. This CDR3 is 15 amino acids long. The CDR3 here is CASSSWLWGYNEQFF. CDR3 DNA: TGCGCCAGCAGCTCCTGGTTATGGGGATACAATGAGCAGTTCTTC.

This clonotype was observed a few times. The chain has TRBV20-1 and TRBJ1-2; tentatively, D is TRBD1 (5 bases). The length of the CDR3 is 11 residues. In germline, CDR1 is DFQATT, CDR2 SNEGSKA (reference sequence). V dropped 6 bases and J dropped 6 bases, with 11 bases sitting between them. CDR3 bases: TGCAGTGCCGCAGGGAGCGATGGCTACACCTTC. Protein sequence: CSAAGSDGYTF.

The sample holds one count of this clonotype. V and J are TRBV5-5 and TRBJ1-1; no firm D call. V was pared by 2 bases and J by 0 bases, with 14 bases between. Germline CDR1 SGHKS, CDR2 YYEKEE (reference sequence). This CDR3 region has 16 residues. The DNA for the CDR3 is TGTGCCAGCAGCTTCCTGCCCCGAGGCGTGAACACTGAAGCTTTCTTT. Translating gives CASSFLPRGVNTEAFF.

J is TRBJ2-5 and V is TRBV10-3, with D unresolved. V gave up 0 bases and J gave up 5 bases, with 10 bases separating them. The CDR3 runs to 14 residues. Germline V gene data show CDR1 as ENHRY and CDR2 as SYGVKD. The CDR3 coding sequence is TGTGCCATCAGTGAGTCGACTCGCGATGAGACCCAGTACTTC. Translating gives CAISESTRDETQYF.

This clonotype showed up just a few times. The V gene is TRBV11-2, the J gene TRBJ2-1, with 11 bases that match TRBD2. Germline CDR1 is SGHAT and CDR2 is FQNNGV. This CDR3 region has 12 residues. CDR3 region: CATSGAYNEQFF. The CDR3 nucleotides are TGTGCGACTAGCGGGGCATACAATGAGCAGTTCTTC. The variable domain in full, completed from reference TRBV11-2 and TRBJ2-1, reads EAGVAQSPRYKIIEKRQSVAFWCNPISGHATLYWYQQILGQGPKLLIQFQNNGVVDDSQLPKDRFSAERLKGVDSTLKIQPAKLEDSAVYLCATSGAYNEQFFGPGTRLTVL.